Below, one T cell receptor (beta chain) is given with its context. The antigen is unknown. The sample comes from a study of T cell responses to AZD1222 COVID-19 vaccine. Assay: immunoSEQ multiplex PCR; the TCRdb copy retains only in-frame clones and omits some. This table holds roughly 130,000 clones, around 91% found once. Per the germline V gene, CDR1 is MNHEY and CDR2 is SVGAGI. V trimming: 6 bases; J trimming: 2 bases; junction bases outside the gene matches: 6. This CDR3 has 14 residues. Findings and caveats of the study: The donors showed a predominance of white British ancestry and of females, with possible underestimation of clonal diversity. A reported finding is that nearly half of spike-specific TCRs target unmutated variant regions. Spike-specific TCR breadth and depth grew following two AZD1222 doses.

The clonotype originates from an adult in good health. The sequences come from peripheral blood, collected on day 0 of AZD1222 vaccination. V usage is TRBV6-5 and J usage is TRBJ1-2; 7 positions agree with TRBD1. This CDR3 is CASSPTGSNYGYTF. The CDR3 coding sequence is TGTGCCAGCAGCCCGACAGGGAGCAACTATGGCTACACCTTC.